Below, 11 T cell receptor beta chains from the same sample are listed, as sequenced in a study of blood T cell repertoires in COVID-19. Data came from immunoSEQ multiplex PCR; TCRdb stores just in-frame clones and leaves some out. The data show about 360,000 clones, 81% seen once. The material sequenced was peripheral blood. Receptors originate from a human donor with acute or convalescent COVID-19. The donor label of this sample is uncertain.

V gene TRBV5-1 combines with J gene TRBJ2-3, with 7 bases identical to TRBD2. This CDR3 is 16 amino acids long. With V trimmed by 4 bases and J by 4 bases, 12 bases remained unmatched. Germline lookup yields CDR1 SGHRS and CDR2 YFSETQ. CDR3 nucleotides: TGCGCCAGCAGCCCTGAGTGGGGGGGTACCCCAGATACGCAGTATTTT. Translated: CASSPEWGGTPDTQYF.

V usage is TRBV24-1 and J usage is TRBJ1-2, with unresolved D. Trimming took 5 bases from V and 5 from J, leaving 14 bases between them. CDR3 size: 14 residues. CDR1 KGHDR and CDR2 SFDVKD come from the germline V gene. CDR3: CATSGRGTEYGYTF. The CDR3 nucleotides are TGTGCCACCAGTGGCCGTGGCACAGAATATGGCTACACCTTC.

The V and J genes are TRBV2 and TRBJ2-3; TRBD2 matches at 11 bases. This CDR3 is 17 amino acids long. The germline V gene encodes CDR1 SNHLY and CDR2 FYNNEI. V lost 7 bases, J lost 0 bases, and 9 bases stayed unmatched. CDR3 sequence reads: CASTPSGGFLSTDTQYF. Written as DNA, the CDR3 is TGTGCCAGCACCCCTAGCGGGGGGTTTTTAAGCACAGATACGCAGTATTTT. The complete variable domain, with remaining parts taken from reference TRBV2 and TRBJ2-3, reads EPEVTQTPSHQVTQMGQEVILRCVPISNHLYFYWYRQILGQKVEFLVSFYNNEISEKSEIFDDQFSVERPDGSNFTLKIRSTKLEDSAMYFCASTPSGGFLSTDTQYFGPGTRLTVL.

This clone showed up just once. V gene TRBV2 combines with J gene TRBJ2-6; D uncertain. The V end was cut by 4 bases, the J end by 7 bases, with 17 bases between. Per germline, CDR1 SNHLY and CDR2 FYNNEI. The CDR3 covers 16 residues. The CDR3 is CASSATAPTSANVLTF. CDR3 nucleotides: TGTGCCAGCAGTGCCACAGCACCCACGTCCGCCAACGTCCTGACTTTC.

The chain has TRBV27 and TRBJ1-2; D might be TRBD1 (6 bases). Germline V lookup: CDR1 MNHEY, CDR2 SMNVEV (reference sequence). CDR3 length: 14 amino acids. Between the trimmed V and J ends, which lost 6 bases and 4 bases, there was a span of 15 bases. This CDR3 is CASSPGGARYGYTF. The DNA of the CDR3 is TGTGCCAGCAGCCCCGGGGGGGCCCGCTATGGCTACACCTTC.

The chain uses TRBV5-4 and TRBJ1-2; 10 positions match TRBD1. Germline V gene sequence: CDR1 SGHNT, CDR2 YYREEE (reference sequence). The J segment lost 4 bases and the V segment lost 4 bases, leaving 4 bases of the junction unmatched. There are 14 residues in the CDR3. The DNA for the CDR3 is TGTGCCAGCAGCCGCGACAGGGGGCCCTATGGCTACACCTTC. Encoded protein: CASSRDRGPYGYTF.

CDR3: CASSLEGQGIGSDYGYTF. As DNA, the CDR3 is TGCGCCAGCAGCTTGGAGGGACAGGGGATCGGATCGGACTATGGCTACACCTTC. The V gene is TRBV5-1, the J gene TRBJ1-2, with 10 bases lining up with TRBD1. Germline V gene lookup returns CDR1 SGHRS and CDR2 YFSETQ. V trimming: 0 bases; J trimming: 3 bases; junction bases outside the gene matches: 11. The CDR3 totals 18 residues.

The chain has TRBV5-1 and TRBJ2-1; D is undetermined. The CDR3 length is 12 residues. The germline V gene has CDR1 SGHRS and CDR2 YFSETQ. Between the trimmed V and J ends, which lost 1 base and 3 bases, there was a span of 2 bases. DNA of the CDR3: TGCGCCAGCAGCTTGCTCTACAATGAGCAGTTCTTC. Its translation is CASSLLYNEQFF.

The sample holds one count of this clone. The chain recombines TRBV10-1 with TRBJ2-3, with 12 nucleotides matching TRBD2. The CDR3 consists of 17 residues. Germline V gene lookup returns CDR1 WNHNN and CDR2 SYGVQD (reference sequence). V shed 2 bases, J shed 2 bases, and the junction held 5 bases outside the gene matches. In DNA, the CDR3 is TGCGCCAGCAGTGAGGGCGGACTAGCGGGGATCACAGATACGCAGTATTTT. Translation gives CASSEGGLAGITDTQYF.

The rearrangement joins TRBV29-1 to TRBJ1-1; tentative D call: TRBD1 (5 bases). The CDR3 extends over 12 amino acids. Per the germline V gene, CDR1 is SQVTM and CDR2 is ANQGSEA. V was clipped by 1 base and J by 5 bases, with 8 bases between them. The DNA for the CDR3 is TGCAGCGTTGAAGGGGCAGGGACTGAAGCTTTCTTT. It is translated as CSVEGAGTEAFF. The full variable domain, with the rest looked up from reference TRBV29-1 and TRBJ1-1, is SAVISQKPSRDICQRGTSLTIQCQVDSQVTMMFWYRQQPGQSLTLIATANQGSEATYESGFVIDKFPISRPNLTFSTLTVSNMSPEDSSIYLCSVEGAGTEAFFGQGTRLTVV.

The gene calls are TRBV30 and TRBJ1-5; unclear D gene. The CDR3 has 13 residues. The germline V gene encodes CDR1 GTSNPN and CDR2 SVGIG (reference sequence). Deletions cut 4 bases from V and 1 base from J, with 8 bases between. The CDR3 reads CAWTPQSNQPQHF. DNA for the CDR3: TGTGCCTGGACCCCCCAGAGCAATCAGCCCCAGCATTTT.